This T cell receptor beta chain was observed in a study of CD8+ T cells in alopecia areata. A note on this clone: Its target is not known.

Sequencing used cDNA as its template, made by extracting RNA and reverse transcribing it. Method: immunoSEQ multiplex PCR; TCRdb's copy keeps in-frame clones and lacks some. The sample yields about 140,000 clones, around 54% seen once. Overall study findings and caveats: Lesional scalp displayed greater clonality than normal scalp, most notably in alopecia totalis/universalis. TCR sharing across patients was less clear than in mice, possibly HLA-related. Normal skin contains resident alphabeta T cells, and these are also sequenced in scalp samples.

The CDR3 contains 14 residues. V was clipped by 6 bases and J by 9 bases; unmatched bases: 10. Germline V gene sequence: CDR1 WNHNN, CDR2 SYGVQD (reference sequence). PBMCs provided sorted CD4+ and CD8+ T cells. The TCR was taken from a human donor in good health. Sequenced input: CD4+ T cells sorted from blood. This chain connects TRBV10-1 to TRBJ2-1; TRBD2 matches 8 bases. The CDR3 DNA is TGCGCCAGCAGCGGCGGGAGGCCGCCACTTGAGCAGTTCTTC. Its translation: CASSGGRPPLEQFF.